This T cell receptor (beta chain) was identified during a study of prognosis after radiotherapy for stage I lung cancer. In the study overall: Stage I non-small cell lung cancer patients, who were enrolled in Nanjing, China, joined the cohort between early 2018 and 2019. Adenocarcinoma was the tumor type in approximately 13 patients, squamous cell carcinoma in seven. Among the enrolled patients, some 15 had newly diagnosed primary stage I lung tumors, while about 5 had oligometastatic NSCLC following surgical resection of the primary tumor.

Researchers took six milliliters of peripheral blood at each of two time points. Two-round multiplex PCR, the amplification method, yielded TCR beta CDR3 from genomic DNA. The first round of PCR was done with primers that matched each TRBV and TRBJ gene. Via MiXCR, TCRdb re-called the multiplex PCR reads, giving one row per CDR3 protein. The sample yields about 25,000 distinct CDR3 sequences, roughly two fifths seen once. This clonotype was detected many times. Germline lookup yields CDR1 LGHDT and CDR2 YNNKEL (reference sequence). The CDR3 sequence is 12 residues long. Trimming took off 0 bases at V and 13 bases at J, with 9 bases between the two ends.

Sequenced here: PBMCs, sampled before or after stereotactic body radiation therapy (not recorded which). The clonotype comes from a donor aged 50 or older with non-small cell lung cancer. The V call is TRBV3-1, the J call TRBJ1-4, with a tentative D call TRBD1 (5 bases). CDR3 sequence: CASSQEGRILFF. The CDR3 DNA follows: TGTGCCAGCAGCCAAGAGGGACGGATACTGTTTTTT.